Below are 23 T cell receptor beta chains sequenced from a single sample in a study of tumor and adjacent non-tumor tissue in lung cancer. TCRbeta libraries were built with three rounds of nested PCR, modified from ARM-PCR. TCRdb re-derived calls from the multiplex PCR reads in MiXCR, one entry per CDR3 protein. The table includes about 75,000 distinct CDR3 sequences, approximately 68% detected once. This sample's RNA came from whole unsorted tissue. More than 3 cm separated this lung sample from the edge of the tumor. Sequenced input: distant non-tumor lung tissue. The receptors shown here come from a woman aged 45 to 65 with non-small cell lung cancer.

As for this clonotype: This likely comes from a read error, as the CDR3 has no conserved phenylalanine or tryptophan at its end. The gene calls are TRBV10-3 and TRBJ2-1; 8 positions match TRBD1. J gave up 7 bases and V 4 bases, and 6 bases lay outside the gene matches. The germline V gene has CDR1 ENHRY and CDR2 SYGVKD. The CDR3 loop spans 14 amino acids. DNA for the CDR3: TGTGCCATCAGTGGGACAGGGAACGCTAATGAGCAGTTCCTC. Its translation is CAISGTGNANEQFL.

This clonotype was picked up many times. The rearrangement uses TRBV10-3 and TRBJ2-1; TRBD1 matches 7 bases. The CDR3 totals 13 residues. CDR1 and CDR2 from the germline V gene are ENHRY and SYGVKD. V lost 2 bases and J lost 10; bases outside the gene matches: 5. The CDR3 DNA reads TGTGCCATCAGTGAGGCCCAGGGGGAAGAGCAGTTCTTC. This sequence encodes CAISEAQGEEQFF.

V is TRBV29-1 and J is TRBJ2-1; the match to TRBD2 covers 9 bases. This CDR3 is 12 amino acids long. Germline values: CDR1 SQVTM, CDR2 ANQGSEA. Here the CDR3 reads CSVGTSRSPAFF. CDR3 bases: TGCAGTGTAGGGACTAGCAGGAGTCCAGCGTTCTTC.

This clonotype was observed once. The conserved phenylalanine or tryptophan normally closing the CDR3 is absent here, so this likely arose from a read error. This CDR3 reads CASSHPLPGLDGADAQYS. In DNA, the CDR3 is TGCGCCAGCAGCCACCCTTTACCGGGACTGGACGGGGCAGATGCGCAGTATTCT. The chain employs TRBV4-1 and TRBJ2-3; the D gene is possibly TRBD2 (6 bases). The CDR3 has 18 residues. Germline CDR1 reads MGHRA; CDR2 reads YSYEKL.

The chain joins TRBV10-3 to TRBJ2-6; TRBD1 matches 11 bases. CDR1 is ENHRY and CDR2 is SYGVKD in the germline V gene. The V gene end was trimmed by 9 bases and the J gene end by 3 bases; junction bases not matched to a gene: 10. This CDR3 has 17 amino acids. The CDR3 DNA is TGTGCCATAGCGGCGGGACAGGGGGGAGGTGGGGCCAACGTCCTGACTTTC. Protein: CAIAAGQGGGGANVLTF.

This clonotype was seen a single time. A much larger clone lies one base from this, so it may be a read error. Lacking the conserved final phenylalanine or tryptophan, this CDR3 likely reflects a read error. The CDR3 region has the DNA TGCAGCGTTGCGGTCAGCGGGAGCTTTAATGAGCAGTTCCTC. Residues: CSVAVSGSFNEQFL. This chain uses TRBV29-1 with TRBJ2-1; 8 nucleotides agree with TRBD2. CDR1 SQVTM and CDR2 ANQGSEA come from the germline V gene. The CDR3 extends over 14 amino acids. V was clipped by 4 bases and J by 7 bases; unmatched bases: 9.

For this clonotype: Being one base from a much bigger clone, this may be a read error. V gene TRBV20-1 combines with J gene TRBJ2-7, with TRBD1 as a possible D gene (8 bases). Per germline, CDR1 DFQATT and CDR2 SNEGSKA (reference sequence). This CDR3 is 14 amino acids long. The CDR3 DNA sequence: TGCGGTGCTGGGGAGGGGACAGGTCTCAACGAGCAGTACTTC. As protein: CGAGEGTGLNEQYF.

In the case of this clonotype: Relative to the germline gene, one junction end is altered; a read error may explain this. The chain links TRBV7-9 to TRBJ2-1; 9 bases line up with TRBD2. There are 21 residues in the CDR3. Germline-derived CDR1 and CDR2 are SEHNR and FQNEAQ (reference sequence). CDR3 in DNA: TGTGCCAACAGCTGGCCACCGGGACTAGCTATCCAAAGGGGGAAAAACAATGATCAGTTCTTC. Its translation is CANSWPPGLAIQRGKNNDQFF.

This clonotype was found many times. The rearrangement uses TRBV20-1 and TRBJ1-1; D perhaps matches TRBD1 (5 bases). CDR3 length equals 12 residues. Deletions cut 7 bases from V and 5 bases from J, with 14 bases between. Germline CDR1 and CDR2: DFQATT and SNEGSKA (reference sequence). CDR3 amino acids: CSERPGRTEAFF. The CDR3 nucleotides are TGCAGTGAAAGACCAGGGAGGACTGAAGCTTTCTTT.

This clonotype was seen only once. Likely a read error: the CDR3 ends without its conserved phenylalanine or tryptophan. V and J are TRBV20-1 and TRBJ2-1, with TRBD2 matching 7 bases. Germline assignment: CDR1 DFQATT and CDR2 SNEGSKA (reference sequence). The CDR3 covers 15 residues. In DNA, the CDR3 is TGCAATGCTAGAGACCAGCGGGACTCCTACAATAAGCAGTTCATC. Amino acid sequence: CNARDQRDSYNKQFI.

This clonotype has at least ten counts. The V call is TRBV28, the J call TRBJ2-1; 11 bases are a match to TRBD1. Germline CDR1 MDHEN, CDR2 SYDVKM. This CDR3 is 16 amino acids long. V lost 3 bases, J lost 8 bases, and 9 bases stayed unmatched. The CDR3 loop reads CASSFYKDRGLDEQFF. The CDR3 DNA reads as TGTGCCAGCAGTTTCTACAAGGACAGGGGGCTTGATGAGCAGTTCTTC. The complete variable domain, with remaining parts taken from reference TRBV28 and TRBJ2-1, reads DVKVTQSSRYLVKRTGEKVFLECVQDMDHENMFWYRQDPGLGLRLIYFSYDVKMKEKGDIPEGYSVSREKKERFSLILESASTNQTSMYLCASSFYKDRGLDEQFFGPGTRLTVL.

With respect to this clonotype: The conserved closing phenylalanine or tryptophan is absent in this CDR3, likely reflecting a read error. The V and J genes are TRBV11-2 and TRBJ2-7, with TRBD2 matching 7 bases. Per the germline V gene, CDR1 is SGHAT and CDR2 is FQNNGV. The CDR3 is 13 residues long. The CDR3 protein is CASSLESGGEQYS. In nucleotides, the CDR3 is TGCGCCAGCAGCTTAGAGTCGGGGGGCGAGCAGTACTCC.

This clonotype has a count of ten or more. This chain uses TRBV28 with TRBJ2-5, with 10 bases lining up with TRBD2. Trimming cost V 9 bases and J 7 bases; bases outside gene matches: 14. The CDR3 sequence is 15 residues long. Germline V lookup: CDR1 MDHEN, CDR2 SYDVKM. The CDR3 reads CASKLAGDTKRTQYF. CDR3 coding DNA: TGTGCCAGTAAGCTAGCGGGAGACACCAAGAGGACCCAGTACTTC.

This clonotype was seen many times. The V gene is TRBV12-3 or TRBV12-4, the J gene TRBJ2-1; TRBD2 is a possible D gene (5 bases). The CDR3 has 12 amino acids. V was pared by 1 base and J by 12 bases, with 10 bases between. The CDR3 DNA is TGTGCCAGCAGTTTAGGTGGCCGGGGGCAGTTCTTC. Protein sequence: CASSLGGRGQFF.

A single count supports this clonotype. One base away lies a much larger clone, so this may be a sequencing read error. The CDR3 nucleotides read TGCGCCAGCAGATCCGGACAGGATGTGGACGAGCAGTACTTC. It specifies CASRSGQDVDEQYF. The rearrangement uses TRBV5-1 and TRBJ2-7, with 7 bases that match TRBD1. The germline V gene encodes CDR1 SGHRS and CDR2 YFSETQ. The CDR3 extends over 14 amino acids. The V segment lost 5 bases and the J segment 5 bases; nucleotides outside the gene matches: 10.

With regard to this clonotype: Relative to the germline gene, one junction end is altered; a read error may explain this. The chain links TRBV6-1 to TRBJ1-4; perhaps TRBD1 as D (5 bases). The germline V gene encodes CDR1 MNHNS and CDR2 SASEGT. The CDR3 runs to 14 residues. CDR3 DNA: TGTGACGGCAGTGACGCAGGGATGCATGAAAGACTGTTTTTT. This codes for CDGSDAGMHERLFF.

Comments on this clonotype: The junction shows a germline mismatch at one end, possibly a read error. The rearrangement links TRBV11-3 to TRBJ2-1; D is perhaps TRBD2 (6 bases). The CDR3 covers 16 residues. Germline CDR1 is SGHNT and CDR2 is YENEEA. The CDR3 protein is CANSSRNGSSYNEQFF. DNA of the CDR3: TGTGCCAACAGCTCACGTAACGGGAGCTCCTACAATGAGCAGTTCTTC.

The chain combines TRBV29-1 with TRBJ1-1, with no clear D. Trimming cost V 5 bases and J 13 bases, with 23 bases left between them. The CDR3 is made up of 13 amino acids. CDR1 is SQVTM, CDR2 ANQGSEA, per germline. The chain's CDR3 is CSVILSGLPVVFF. CDR3 sequence (DNA): TGCAGCGTTATTCTCTCCGGGCTCCCTGTAGTTTTCTTT.

Concerning this clonotype itself: It may be a read error: a sequence one base away is much more abundant. CDR3 coding DNA: TGTGCCAGCAGTTGGGCAGTGGACGGCGACTACACCTTC. Encoded protein: CASSWAVDGDYTF. This chain uses TRBV12-3 or TRBV12-4 with TRBJ1-2; D unresolved. V gave up 4 bases and J gave up 10 bases, with 16 bases separating them. The CDR3 runs 13 residues.

Worth noting for this clonotype: The CDR3 does not close with the conserved phenylalanine or tryptophan, likely indicating a read error. The DNA is omitted, as the CDR3 cannot be located on it reliably, and the CDR3 follows TCRdb's listing. V is TRBV4-2 and J is TRBJ2-1; TRBD2, the table's D call, lacks a check against the DNA. The CDR3 spans 17 amino acids, including both terminal residues. Per germline, CDR1 LGHNA and CDR2 YNFKEQ. CDR3 protein: CASSQDSTSGSLYEQLS.

To note about this clonotype: A much larger clone differs by one base, so this may be a read error. V usage is TRBV24-1 and J usage is TRBJ2-1; 8 nucleotides align to TRBD2. Trimming at V came to 3 bases and at J to 8 bases, leaving 14 bases not matched to a gene. CDR1 is KGHDR, CDR2 SFDVKD, per germline. The CDR3 has 17 amino acids. The CDR3 protein is CATSDVIGRADIDEQFF. In DNA, the CDR3 is TGTGCCACCAGTGATGTAATCGGGAGGGCCGATATAGATGAGCAGTTCTTC.

The chain links TRBV28 to TRBJ1-2; no firm D call. The V gene's germline CDR1 is MDHEN and CDR2 SYDVKM. Deletions cut 8 bases from V and 0 bases from J, with 10 bases between. The CDR3 covers 13 residues. This CDR3 reads CASLDAANYGYTF. The CDR3 nucleotides read TGTGCCAGCCTGGACGCAGCTAACTATGGCTACACCTTC.

This chain uses TRBV11-1 with TRBJ2-7; unclear D gene. This CDR3 is built from 12 residues. Germline CDR1 reads SGHAT; CDR2 reads FQDESV (reference sequence). Trimming shortened V by 5 bases and J by 5 bases, and 10 bases separated the two germline ends. In DNA, the CDR3 is TGTGCCAGCAGCCCCAGGACCCACGAGCAGTACTTC. This translates into CASSPRTHEQYF.